Each of the 7 T cell receptor beta chains below was sequenced from the same sample in a study of T cell responses to AZD1222 COVID-19 vaccine. The table came from immunoSEQ multiplex PCR; TCRdb's copy has only in-frame clones and leaves some out. This sample has fewer than 180,000 clones, with 94% found just once. The starting material was peripheral blood, obtained on day 0 of AZD1222 vaccination. The receptors here all came from an adult in good health.

This chain joins TRBV19 and TRBJ1-6; D perhaps matches TRBD1 (6 bases). Trimming removed 4 bases at V and 7 bases at J, with 14 bases between. The CDR3 consists of 15 residues. The germline CDR1 and CDR2 sequences are LNHDA and SQIVND (reference sequence). The CDR3 spells CASSRVPTGNSPLHF. CDR3 nucleotide sequence: TGTGCCAGTAGTAGAGTGCCGACAGGAAATTCACCCCTCCACTTT.

This chain joins TRBV4-2 and TRBJ1-6; D might be TRBD1 (6 bases). Germline V gives CDR1 LGHNA, CDR2 YNFKEQ. Between the trimmed V and J ends, which lost 3 bases and 10 bases, there was a span of 19 bases. The CDR3 is 16 amino acids. The CDR3 sequence: CASSHMTGEGGSPLHF. In DNA, the CDR3 is TGTGCCAGCAGCCACATGACAGGAGAGGGTGGGTCACCCCTCCACTTT.

The rearrangement links TRBV2 to TRBJ1-5; D is unresolved. Germline V gives CDR1 SNHLY, CDR2 FYNNEI. Trimming took off 3 bases at V and 1 base at J, with 7 bases between the two ends. This CDR3 has 14 amino acids. The CDR3 coding sequence is TGTGCCAGCAGTGACACAGTGAGCAATCAGCCCCAGCATTTT. Encoded protein: CASSDTVSNQPQHF.

V usage is TRBV16 and J usage is TRBJ1-6; D gene uncertain. The germline V and J ends were trimmed by 2 bases and 10 bases, with 12 bases remaining between them. The CDR3 length is 14 residues. Germline-derived CDR1 and CDR2 are KGHSY and FQNENV. CDR3 coding DNA: TGTGCCAGCAGCCAAGCCTCATCTTGGTCACCCCTCCACTTT. It yields the protein CASSQASSWSPLHF.

This chain joins TRBV24-1 and TRBJ2-2, with D uncertain. CDR3 size: 16 residues. Germline CDR1 KGHDR, CDR2 SFDVKD. V dropped 3 bases and J dropped 4 bases, with 14 bases sitting between them. CDR3 sequence reads: CATSDNKAIGTGELFF. The CDR3 DNA follows: TGTGCCACCAGTGATAATAAGGCGATTGGCACCGGGGAGCTGTTTTTT.

The chain uses TRBV4-1 and TRBJ1-2; 7 nucleotides match TRBD1. The CDR3 is 16 amino acids. The ends lost 1 base at V and 5 bases at J; junction bases unmatched: 10. Germline assignment: CDR1 MGHRA and CDR2 YSYEKL. For the CDR3, the DNA is TGCGCCAGCAGCCAAGGTGCGGACAGGACCTATTATGGCTACACCTTC. It encodes CASSQGADRTYYGYTF.

This clone was recorded only once. The chain carries TRBV11-3 and TRBJ2-1; maybe TRBD2 (7 bases). Trimming removed 5 bases at V and 4 bases at J, with 15 bases between. The CDR3 extends over 15 amino acids. Germline CDR1 SGHNT, CDR2 YENEEA. CDR3 region: CASSPRGGGYNEQFF. CDR3 bases: TGTGCCAGCAGCCCTCGCGGGGGCGGATACAATGAGCAGTTCTTC. The variable domain in full, completed from reference TRBV11-3 and TRBJ2-1, reads EAGVVQSPRYKIIEKKQPVAFWCNPISGHNTLYWYLQNLGQGPELLIRYENEEAVDDSQLPKDRFSAERLKGVDSTLKIQPAELGDSAVYLCASSPRGGGYNEQFFGPGTRLTVL.